This section outlines one T cell receptor (beta chain) sequence together with its context. Its target is not known. V lost 3 bases and J lost 3, with 16 bases in between. Germline V gene sequence: CDR1 KGHDR, CDR2 SFDVKD. CDR3 size: 16 residues. TCRdb itself ran the reads through MiXCR, one entry per CDR3 protein. The table has about 900,000 distinct CDR3 sequences, around 30% seen once. This entry comes from a study of T cell repertoires in cytomegalovirus infection. The overall study: CMV epitopes, recently identified HLA-C-restricted and well-studied HLA-B-restricted, were used. Study-wide results and limits: There were carriers of CMV plus the relevant HLA, and cumulative public TCR beta family frequency identified them. Ex vivo responses were dominated by HLA-C-restricted CMV-specific TCR beta clonotypes.

V usage is TRBV24-1 and J usage is TRBJ1-2, with a weak D call TRBD1 (6 bases). This specimen was cultured CD8+ T cells from PBMCs, taken from culture after CMV antigen stimulation. This clonotype was obtained from a human donor in good health (CMV status not recorded). Some clones in this sample may be carry-over from other donors' samples. This CDR3 reads CATSDASRGAYYGYTF. DNA of the CDR3: TGTGCCACCAGTGATGCGAGCCGGGGGGCCTACTATGGCTACACCTTC.